The T cell receptor (beta chain) described here comes from a study of CD8 T cells in ankylosing spondylitis. The study, taken as a whole, reports: What seemed typical of ankylosing spondylitis blood was a TCR beta motif built from several highly homologous variants.

Concerning this clonotype itself: Antigen: not known.

Trimming stripped 8 bases from V and 5 bases from J, with 19 bases between. This CDR3 contains 15 residues. Germline assignment: CDR1 ENHRY and CDR2 SYGVKD. MiXCR, run by TCRdb on the 5' RACE reads, gives a single entry per CDR3 protein. The sample holds under 450,000 distinct CDR3 sequences, about a sixth seen once. Sequencing input: blood, either unsorted or a sorted T cell fraction (not recorded which). The chain couples TRBV10-3 to TRBJ2-4; tentatively, D is TRBD1 (5 bases). The source of this sequence is a male donor with ankylosing spondylitis. The CDR3 nucleotides read TGTGCCATCTCTTTGAGTAGGGGTCAAGAAAACATTCAGTACTTC. Amino acid sequence: CAISLSRGQENIQYF.